The 7 T cell receptor beta chains listed next were all sequenced from one sample in a study of shared clonotypes between healthy human individuals. The table came from immunoSEQ multiplex PCR; TCRdb's copy has only in-frame clones and leaves some out. The repertoire holds nearly 1,000,000 clones, with about 80% as singletons. Input material: memory CD4+ T cells sorted from blood. The subset: CD45RA-negative fraction. These receptors were taken from a man aged 18 to 29 in good health.

The V and J genes are TRBV2 and TRBJ2-7; D remains unclear. The CDR3 is made up of 12 amino acids. Trimming shortened V by 4 bases and J by 1 base, and 5 bases separated the two germline ends. Germline CDR1 SNHLY, CDR2 FYNNEI. Here the CDR3 reads CASSAASYEQYF. The CDR3 DNA reads TGTGCCAGCAGTGCGGCGTCCTACGAGCAGTACTTC.

This clone was seen once. The genes are TRBV5-4 and TRBJ2-5; no definite D call. Per the germline V gene, CDR1 is SGHNT and CDR2 is YYREEE (reference sequence). This CDR3 contains 13 residues. V lost 4 bases, J lost 0 bases, and 7 bases lay in between. The CDR3 spells CASSPLDQETQYF. In DNA, the CDR3 is TGTGCCAGCAGCCCCTTGGACCAAGAGACCCAGTACTTC.

The CDR3 here is CASSYNDRGWYGYTF. CDR3 DNA: TGTGCCAGCAGTTACAACGACAGGGGGTGGTATGGCTACACCTTC. The rearrangement uses TRBV6-4 and TRBJ1-2, with 9 positions matching TRBD1. Losses at the gene ends were 5 bases for V and 5 bases for J; bases not matched to a gene: 9. This CDR3 spans 15 amino acids. Germline V CDR1 and CDR2: MRHNA, SNTAGT.

This clone was observed once. J is TRBJ1-3 and V is TRBV28; perhaps TRBD1 as D (5 bases). Trimming stripped 6 bases from V and 3 bases from J, with 18 bases between. The CDR3 is made up of 16 amino acids. The germline gives CDR1 MDHEN, CDR2 SYDVKM. The CDR3 is CASRAGGGSYGNTIYF. CDR3 bases: TGTGCCAGCAGAGCCGGGGGGGGTTCTTATGGAAACACCATATATTTT.

The chain uses TRBV30 and TRBJ1-5, with D unclear. Germline-derived CDR1 and CDR2 are GTSNPN and SVGIG (reference sequence). The CDR3 spans 14 residues. V lost 1 base and J lost 4, with 11 bases in between. In nucleotides, the CDR3 is TGTGCCTGGAGTGGGATAGGGATTAATCAGCCCCAGCATTTT. It codes for CAWSGIGINQPQHF.

This clone turned up a few times. Here the CDR3 reads CAWRIQVGSEAFF. In nucleotides, the CDR3 is TGTGCCTGGAGAATTCAGGTGGGCTCTGAAGCTTTCTTT. The rearrangement joins TRBV30 to TRBJ1-1; D remains ambiguous. CDR3 size: 13 residues. The germline CDR1 and CDR2 sequences are GTSNPN and SVGIG (reference sequence). Between the trimmed V and J ends, which lost 3 bases and 6 bases, there was a span of 14 bases. Drawing the rest from reference TRBV30 and TRBJ1-1, the complete variable domain is SQTIHQWPATLVQPVGSPLSLECTVEGTSNPNLYWYRQAAGRGLQLLFYSVGIGQISSEVPQNLSASRPQDRQFILSSKKLLLSDSGFYLCAWRIQVGSEAFFGQGTRLTVV.

The rearrangement joins TRBV10-3 to TRBJ1-3; unclear D gene. The CDR3 is made up of 18 amino acids. Germline V lookup: CDR1 ENHRY, CDR2 SYGVKD. V was pared by 0 bases and J by 0 bases, with 15 bases between. CDR3 sequence reads: CAISESLRGVYSGNTIYF. In DNA, the CDR3 is TGTGCCATCAGTGAGTCGCTTCGGGGTGTCTACTCTGGAAACACCATATATTTT.